The rows below give T cell receptor beta chains drawn from one sample of a study of shared clonotypes between healthy human individuals. Produced via immunoSEQ multiplex PCR; TCRdb's table is partial and in-frame only. Here the sample spans roughly 2 million clones, under 97% being singletons. Specimen: naive CD4+ T cells sorted from blood. These receptors originate from a man younger than 35 in good health. The CDR3 runs from the conserved cysteine through the conserved F or W. The D gene is left open where the match is weak. The size of a clone is reported for some rows only, either as once, few or many, or as a class for expanded clones.

V gene	J gene	clone size	D gene	CDR3 DNA	CDR3 protein
TRBV18	TRBJ1-6	NA	TRBD1	TGTGCCAGCTCAGGGACAGGGGATTCACCCCTCCACTTT	CASSGTGDSPLHF
TRBV19	TRBJ1-2	NA	TRBD1	TGTGCCAGTAGTATAGTCCCGGGACAGGGGGACTATGGCTACACCTTC	CASSIVPGQGDYGYTF
TRBV6-1	TRBJ2-5	NA	NA	TGTGCCAGCAGCGCCTTTGGGGGCATCCAAGAGACCCAGTACTTC	CASSAFGGIQETQYF
TRBV30	TRBJ2-1	NA	NA	TGTGCCTGGAGGGCCATAGACAATGAGCAGTTCTTC	CAWRAIDNEQFF
TRBV28	TRBJ1-2	NA	NA	TGTGCCAGCACCCTCCGCCCTAGGAAGGATGGCTACACCTTC	CASTLRPRKDGYTF
TRBV4-1	TRBJ1-1	NA	NA	TGCGCCAGCAGCCAAGGCGCCCTCCGACAGTTTATGAACACTGAAGCTTTCTTT	CASSQGALRQFMNTEAFF
TRBV11-2	TRBJ2-1	once	TRBD2	TGTGCCAGCAGCTTAGGCGGGGGAAAATGGGAGCAGTTCTTC	CASSLGGGKWEQFF
TRBV18	TRBJ1-1	NA	NA	TGTGCCAGCTCACCACCGCTTTTGAACACTGAAGCTTTCTTT	CASSPPLLNTEAFF
TRBV10-1	TRBJ2-3	NA	TRBD2	TGCGCCACCGGGACTAGCGGGAGGGCCGGAGATACGCAGTATTTT	CATGTSGRAGDTQYF
TRBV5-5	TRBJ1-3	NA	NA	TGTGCCAGCAGCTTATTACTGGGCTCTGGAAACACCATATATTTT	CASSLLLGSGNTIYF
TRBV10-3	TRBJ1-3	few	NA	TGTGCCATCAGTGAATCTGGAAACACCATATATTTT	CAISESGNTIYF
TRBV30	TRBJ1-1	NA	NA	TGTGCCTGGAGTGTACGGGTGGACACTGAAGCTTTCTTT	CAWSVRVDTEAFF
TRBV27	TRBJ2-5	once	NA	TGTGCCAGCAGTTTCAACGAAGACGGGACCCAGTACTTC	CASSFNEDGTQYF
TRBV4-1	TRBJ2-1	NA	NA	TGCGCCAGCAGCCGTCCGCCGGACTTCCTCTACAATGAGCAGTTCTTC	CASSRPPDFLYNEQFF
TRBV21-1	TRBJ2-7	NA	NA	TGTGCCAGCAGCGGGAGTTCGGAAGTGTCTTCCTACGAGCAGTACTTC	CASSGSSEVSSYEQYF
TRBV10-3	TRBJ2-7	NA	NA	TGTGCCATCAGTCGAGCAGGCGAGCAGTACTTC	CAISRAGEQYF
TRBV5-4	TRBJ2-7	NA	TRBD2	TGTGCCAGCAGCTTGGCTAGCGGACCCTCCTACGAGCAGTACTTC	CASSLASGPSYEQYF
TRBV6-1	TRBJ1-3	NA	NA	TGTGCCAGCGGTGGGTTTTTGAGCTCTGGAAACACCATATATTTT	CASGGFLSSGNTIYF
TRBV5-1	TRBJ2-7	NA	NA	TGCGCCAGCAGCCCGGGGTGGGGACCCAACGAGCAGTACTTC	CASSPGWGPNEQYF
TRBV2	TRBJ1-5	NA	NA	TGTGCCAGCAGTGGAGTGGGGGAATATAGCAATCAGCCCCAGCATTTT	CASSGVGEYSNQPQHF
TRBV7-9	TRBJ2-7	NA	TRBD1	TGTGCCAGCAGCTTAAATACAGGGGACGAGCAGTACTTC	CASSLNTGDEQYF
TRBV6-6	TRBJ2-7	NA	TRBD1	TGTGCCAGCAGTTACTCGACGCGAACAGGGGTAGACGAGCAGTACTTC	CASSYSTRTGVDEQYF
TRBV5-4	TRBJ1-2	NA	NA	NA	CASSWGTGTMSLF
TRBV7-3	TRBJ2-7	once	NA	TGTGCCAGCAGCTTAAACAGGGGAGGCGAGCAGTACTTC	CASSLNRGGEQYF
TRBV9	TRBJ2-7	NA	NA	TGTGCCAGCAGCGTAGCCCCCGGGGGCGAGCAGTACTTC	CASSVAPGGEQYF
TRBV5-1	TRBJ2-5	NA	NA	TGCGCCAGCAGCTTGGTTCCCGGAGGAGCGAAACAAGAGACCCAGTACTTC	CASSLVPGGAKQETQYF
TRBV13	TRBJ2-7	NA	TRBD2	TGTGCCAGCAGCGAAAGGGAGGGGATCTACGAGCAGTACTTC	CASSEREGIYEQYF
TRBV6-5	TRBJ2-5	few	NA	TGTGCCAGCAGTTACTCGGGGGAGACCCAGTACTTC	CASSYSGETQYF
TRBV10-2	TRBJ2-3	NA	NA	TGCGCCAGCAGAGAGGGTGGAGCAGATACGCAGTATTTT	CASREGGADTQYF
TRBV7-3	TRBJ2-5	NA	NA	TGTGCCAGCAGCTCCTCTAGCAGGCCCTGGGAGACCCAGTACTTC	CASSSSSRPWETQYF
TRBV6-1	TRBJ2-7	once	NA	TGTGCCAGCAGTGACACCAGCTCCTACGAGCAGTACTTC	CASSDTSSYEQYF
TRBV7-9	TRBJ1-4	NA	NA	TGTGCCAGCAGCCCAGAGGGACCTTCGGGGAATGAAAAACTGTTTTTT	CASSPEGPSGNEKLFF
TRBV19	TRBJ2-5	NA	NA	TGTGCCAGTAGTAGAGGGGCATTGTTTCTAGAGACCCAGTACTTC	CASSRGALFLETQYF
TRBV11-2	TRBJ2-7	NA	TRBD2	TGTGCCAGCAGCTTAGATCAGGCTAGCGGGAGATACGAGCAGTACTTC	CASSLDQASGRYEQYF
TRBV5-6	TRBJ2-5	NA	NA	TGTGCCAGCAGCCACCGGGGGGACACCGCGGCCCAGTACTTC	CASSHRGDTAAQYF
TRBV5-1	TRBJ1-6	NA	TRBD1	TGCGCCAGCAGCGCGCGGACAGGGGAGGATTCACCCCTCCACTTT	CASSARTGEDSPLHF
TRBV6-6	TRBJ1-2	NA	TRBD1	TGTGCCAGCAGTCGCTTCGACAGGGGGCATGGCTACACCTTC	CASSRFDRGHGYTF
TRBV10-3	TRBJ1-2	NA	NA	TGTGCCATCAGCAGTAACTATGGCTACACCTTC	CAISSNYGYTF
TRBV5-4	TRBJ2-5	NA	NA	TGTGCCAGCAGCTTGGCCCGGGGCGGGGAGACCCAGTACTTC	CASSLARGGETQYF
TRBV30	TRBJ1-2	NA	TRBD1	TGTGCCTGGAGTGAGGGGACAGGATGGGGCTATGGCTACACCTTC	CAWSEGTGWGYGYTF
TRBV5-6	TRBJ1-5	once	NA	TGTGCCAGCAGCCACCTCGGACAGCCCCAGCATTTT	CASSHLGQPQHF
TRBV5-5	TRBJ1-5	NA	TRBD1	TGTGCCAGCAGCTGGGGGGACAGGAATCAGCCCCAGCATTTT	CASSWGDRNQPQHF
TRBV4-3	TRBJ2-7	once	NA	TGCGCCAGCAGCCAGGTCTGGGGGGAAACCACTTCCTACGAGCAGTACTTC	CASSQVWGETTSYEQYF
TRBV19	TRBJ2-3	NA	TRBD2	TGTGCCAGTAGTATCAGCGGGAAAACAGATTTCACAGATACGCAGTATTTT	CASSISGKTDFTDTQYF
TRBV5-6	TRBJ2-7	NA	NA	TGTGCCAGCAGCCCCTTATGGGAGCGGGACGAGCAGTACTTC	CASSPLWERDEQYF
TRBV30	TRBJ1-3	NA	NA	TGTGCCTGGGGTCCGGGCCTCTCTGGAAACACCATATATTTT	CAWGPGLSGNTIYF
TRBV27	TRBJ2-2	NA	TRBD1	TGTGCCAGCAGTTTATACCCCCCGGCCAGGGGGCGGACGAACACCGGGGAGCTGTTTTTT	CASSLYPPARGRTNTGELFF
TRBV5-4	TRBJ2-5	NA	TRBD2	TGTGCCAGCAGCCTAAATAGCGGGGGGGCGGAGACCCAGTACTTC	CASSLNSGGAETQYF